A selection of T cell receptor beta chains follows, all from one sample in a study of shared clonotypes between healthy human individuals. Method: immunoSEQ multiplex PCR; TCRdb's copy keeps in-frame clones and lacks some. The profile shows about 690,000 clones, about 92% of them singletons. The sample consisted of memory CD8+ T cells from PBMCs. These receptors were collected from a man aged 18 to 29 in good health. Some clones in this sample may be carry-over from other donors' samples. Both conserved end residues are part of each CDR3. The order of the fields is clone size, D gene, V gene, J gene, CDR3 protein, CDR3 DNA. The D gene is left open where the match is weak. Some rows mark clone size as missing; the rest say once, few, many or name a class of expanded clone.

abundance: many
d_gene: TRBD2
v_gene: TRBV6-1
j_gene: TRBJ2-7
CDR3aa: CASSEIGTSGLSYEQYF
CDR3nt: TGTGCCAGCAGTGAAATAGGGACTAGCGGCTTATCCTACGAGCAGTACTTC

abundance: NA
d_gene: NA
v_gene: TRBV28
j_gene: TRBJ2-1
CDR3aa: CASSLTLDGEQFF
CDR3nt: TGTGCCAGCAGCCTTACACTAGACGGTGAGCAGTTCTTC

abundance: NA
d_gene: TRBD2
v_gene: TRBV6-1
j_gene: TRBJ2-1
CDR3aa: CASSEWEGIGNEQFF
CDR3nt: TGTGCCAGCAGTGAATGGGAGGGCATTGGCAATGAGCAGTTCTTC

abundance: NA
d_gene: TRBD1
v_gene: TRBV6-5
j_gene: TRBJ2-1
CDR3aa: CASSLWTGNEQFF
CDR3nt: TGTGCCAGCAGCCTATGGACAGGGAATGAGCAGTTCTTC

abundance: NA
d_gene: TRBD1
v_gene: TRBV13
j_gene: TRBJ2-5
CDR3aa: CASSLPRQGEKTQYF
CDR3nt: TGTGCCAGCAGCTTACCCCGACAGGGGGAAAAGACCCAGTACTTC

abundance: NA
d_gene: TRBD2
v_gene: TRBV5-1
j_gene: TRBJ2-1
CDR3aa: CASSSVAGALRYNEQFF
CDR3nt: TGCGCCAGCAGTTCGGTAGCGGGAGCTCTCAGGTACAATGAGCAGTTCTTC

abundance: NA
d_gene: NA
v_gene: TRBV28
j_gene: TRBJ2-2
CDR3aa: CASTPPGWGAGELFF
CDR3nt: TGTGCCAGCACCCCGCCCGGGTGGGGGGCCGGGGAGCTGTTTTTT

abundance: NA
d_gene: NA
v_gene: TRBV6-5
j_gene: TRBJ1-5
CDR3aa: CASSYYGGSNQPQHF
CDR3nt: TGTGCCAGCAGTTACTACGGGGGTAGCAATCAGCCCCAGCATTTT

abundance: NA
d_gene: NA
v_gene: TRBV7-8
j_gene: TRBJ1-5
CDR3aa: CASSLLHRDGNNQPQHF
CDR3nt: TGTGCCAGCAGCTTATTACACCGGGACGGAAACAATCAGCCCCAGCATTTT

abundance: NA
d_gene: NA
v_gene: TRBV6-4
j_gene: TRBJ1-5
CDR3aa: CAEVIPGYSNQPQHF
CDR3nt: TGTGCCGAAGTGATACCGGGGTATAGCAATCAGCCCCAGCATTTT

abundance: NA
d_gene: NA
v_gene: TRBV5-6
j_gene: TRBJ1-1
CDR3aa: CASSLAGGWVNTEAFF
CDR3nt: TGTGCCAGCAGCCTGGCGGGGGGCTGGGTGAACACTGAAGCTTTCTTT

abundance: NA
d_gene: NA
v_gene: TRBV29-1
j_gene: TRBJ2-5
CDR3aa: CSVYRPGHKETQYF
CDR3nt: TGCAGCGTCTATAGACCGGGACACAAAGAGACCCAGTACTTC

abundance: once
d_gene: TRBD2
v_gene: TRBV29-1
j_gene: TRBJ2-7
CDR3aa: CSGLFSGSSYEQYF
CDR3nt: TGCAGCGGATTATTTAGCGGGAGCTCCTACGAGCAGTACTTC

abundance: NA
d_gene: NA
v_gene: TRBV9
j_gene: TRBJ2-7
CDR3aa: CASSSALGAYEQYF
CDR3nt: TGTGCCAGCAGCTCGGCTCTGGGGGCCTACGAGCAGTACTTC

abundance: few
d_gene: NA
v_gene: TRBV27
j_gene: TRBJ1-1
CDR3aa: CASSLQENTEAFF
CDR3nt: TGTGCCAGCAGTCTACAGGAGAACACTGAAGCTTTCTTT

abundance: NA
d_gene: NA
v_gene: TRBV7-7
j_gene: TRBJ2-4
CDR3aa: CASSPIGGNIQYF
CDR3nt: TGTGCCAGCAGCCCCATTGGGGGTAACATTCAGTACTTC

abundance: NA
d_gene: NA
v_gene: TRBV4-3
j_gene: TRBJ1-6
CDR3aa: CASSPWLTFPQSSYNSPLHF
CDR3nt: TGCGCCAGCAGCCCCTGGCTCACTTTTCCTCAAAGCTCCTATAATTCACCCCTCCACTTT

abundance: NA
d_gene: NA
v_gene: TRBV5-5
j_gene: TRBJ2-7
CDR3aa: CASRGPGGEQYF
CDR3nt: TGTGCCAGCAGGGGTCCCGGCGGCGAGCAGTACTTC

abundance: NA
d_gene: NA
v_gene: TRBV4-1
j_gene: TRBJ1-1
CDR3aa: CASSQEWGLDTEAFF
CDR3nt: TGCGCCAGCAGCCAAGAATGGGGGCTGGACACTGAAGCTTTCTTT

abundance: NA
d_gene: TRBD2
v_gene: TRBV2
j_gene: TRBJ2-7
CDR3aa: CASSEGLAGTYEQYF
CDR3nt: TGTGCCAGCAGTGAAGGACTAGCGGGCACCTACGAGCAGTACTTC

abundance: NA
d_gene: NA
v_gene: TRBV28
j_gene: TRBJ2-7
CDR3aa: CASSLSPGGDEQYF
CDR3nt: TGTGCCAGCAGTCTCTCCCCCGGGGGAGACGAGCAGTACTTC

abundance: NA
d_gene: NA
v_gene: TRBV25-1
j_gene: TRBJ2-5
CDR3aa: CASSYGGRVETQYF
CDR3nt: TGTGCCAGCAGTTACGGGGGGCGGGTGGAGACCCAGTACTTC

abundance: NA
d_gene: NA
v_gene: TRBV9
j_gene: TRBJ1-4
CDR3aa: CASSFRDGNEKLFF
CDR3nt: TGTGCCAGCAGCTTCCGGGACGGGAATGAAAAACTGTTTTTT

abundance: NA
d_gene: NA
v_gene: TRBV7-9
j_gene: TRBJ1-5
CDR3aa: CASSFGLSGYQPQHF
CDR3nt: TGTGCCAGCAGCTTCGGCCTTTCGGGTTATCAGCCCCAGCATTTT

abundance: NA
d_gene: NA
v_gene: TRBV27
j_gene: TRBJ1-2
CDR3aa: CASQLKANYGYTF
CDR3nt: TGTGCCAGCCAACTAAAAGCTAACTATGGCTACACCTTC

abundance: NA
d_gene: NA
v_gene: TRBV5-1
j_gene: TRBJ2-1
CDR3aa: CASSRGWTANNEQFF
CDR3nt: TGCGCCAGCAGCCGAGGGTGGACAGCTAACAATGAGCAGTTCTTC

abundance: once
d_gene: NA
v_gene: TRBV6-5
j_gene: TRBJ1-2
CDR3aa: CASTEAGGGYGYTF
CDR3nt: TGTGCCAGCACCGAAGCGGGAGGCGGGTATGGCTACACCTTC

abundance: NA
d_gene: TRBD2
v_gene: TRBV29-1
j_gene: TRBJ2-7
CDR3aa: CSASLAGGREQYF
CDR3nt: TGCAGCGCTTCACTAGCGGGAGGGCGCGAGCAGTACTTC

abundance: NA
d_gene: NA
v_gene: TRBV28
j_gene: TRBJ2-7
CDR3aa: CASRVGPLKGLGSYEQYF
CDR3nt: TGTGCCAGCAGAGTAGGTCCTTTAAAGGGGTTAGGCTCCTACGAGCAGTACTTC

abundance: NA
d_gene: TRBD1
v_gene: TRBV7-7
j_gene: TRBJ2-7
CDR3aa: CASSPRTGLGEQYF
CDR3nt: TGTGCCAGCAGCCCTCGGACAGGTCTGGGGGAGCAGTACTTC

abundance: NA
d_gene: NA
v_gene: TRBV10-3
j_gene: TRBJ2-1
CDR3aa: CAITDPDYNEQFF
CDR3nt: TGTGCCATCACGGACCCAGATTACAATGAGCAGTTCTTC

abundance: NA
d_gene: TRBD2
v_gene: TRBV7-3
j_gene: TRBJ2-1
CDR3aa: CASSFRGGSRYNEQFF
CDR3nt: TGTGCCAGCAGCTTTCGAGGCGGGAGTAGGTACAATGAGCAGTTCTTC

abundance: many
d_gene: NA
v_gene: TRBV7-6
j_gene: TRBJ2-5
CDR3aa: CASSLEGTQYF
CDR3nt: TGTGCCAGCAGCTTAGAAGGGACCCAGTACTTC

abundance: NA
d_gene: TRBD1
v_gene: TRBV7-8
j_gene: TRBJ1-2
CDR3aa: CASSPKGGQTLYGYTF
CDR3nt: TGTGCCAGCAGCCCTAAGGGGGGACAGACTCTCTATGGCTACACCTTC

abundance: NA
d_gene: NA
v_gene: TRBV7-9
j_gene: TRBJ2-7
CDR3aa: CASSFFAGSSYEQYF
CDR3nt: TGTGCCAGCAGCTTTTTCGCGGGGTCCTCCTACGAGCAGTACTTC

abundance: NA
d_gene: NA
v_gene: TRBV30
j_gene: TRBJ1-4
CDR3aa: CAWRAGGVNEKLFF
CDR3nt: TGTGCCTGGAGGGCGGGGGGCGTTAATGAAAAACTGTTTTTT

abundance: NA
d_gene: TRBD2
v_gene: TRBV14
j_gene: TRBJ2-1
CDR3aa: CASSLLAGALGNEQFF
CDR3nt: TGTGCCAGCAGCCTTCTAGCGGGAGCACTGGGAAATGAGCAGTTCTTC

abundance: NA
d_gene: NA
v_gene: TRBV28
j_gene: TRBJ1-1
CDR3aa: CASSPAHRVYTEAFF
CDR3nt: TGTGCCAGCAGTCCCGCTCACAGGGTATATACTGAAGCTTTCTTT

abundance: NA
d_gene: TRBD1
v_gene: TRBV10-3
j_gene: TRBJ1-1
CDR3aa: CAISEIYGDRENTEAFF
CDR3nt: TGTGCCATCAGTGAAATCTACGGGGACAGGGAGAACACTGAAGCTTTCTTT

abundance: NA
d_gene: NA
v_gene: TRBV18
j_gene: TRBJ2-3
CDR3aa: CASSPPRVGPTDTQYF
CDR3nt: TGTGCCAGCTCACCACCAAGAGTAGGGCCCACAGATACGCAGTATTTT

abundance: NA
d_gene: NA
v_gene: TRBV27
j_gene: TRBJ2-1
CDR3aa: CASSLSSTLSYNEQFF
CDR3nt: TGTGCCAGCAGTTTATCGTCGACCCTCTCCTACAATGAGCAGTTCTTC

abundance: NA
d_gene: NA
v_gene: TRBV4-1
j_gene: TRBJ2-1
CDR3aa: CASSQEVAALANEQFF
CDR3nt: TGCGCCAGCAGCCAAGAGGTAGCGGCCTTAGCCAATGAGCAGTTCTTC

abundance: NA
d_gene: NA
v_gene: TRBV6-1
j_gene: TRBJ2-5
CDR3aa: CASSEWVSETQYF
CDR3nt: TGTGCCAGCAGTGAATGGGTTTCAGAGACCCAGTACTTC

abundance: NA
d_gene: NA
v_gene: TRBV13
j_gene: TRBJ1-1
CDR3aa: CASSLAETTGNTEAFF
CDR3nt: TGTGCCAGCAGCTTAGCGGAAACGACAGGGAACACTGAAGCTTTCTTT

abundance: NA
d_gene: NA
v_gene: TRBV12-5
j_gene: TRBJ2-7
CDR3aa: CASGLALSEQYF
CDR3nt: TGTGCTAGTGGTTTGGCCCTAAGCGAGCAGTACTTC

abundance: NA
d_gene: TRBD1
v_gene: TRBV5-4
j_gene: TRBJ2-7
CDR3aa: CASSLGDRGVGEQYF
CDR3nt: TGTGCCAGCAGCTTGGGGGACAGGGGAGTGGGCGAGCAGTACTTC

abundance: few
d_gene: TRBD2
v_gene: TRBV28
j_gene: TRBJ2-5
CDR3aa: CASRLAGGRETQYF
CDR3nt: TGTGCCAGCCGACTAGCGGGAGGGAGGGAGACCCAGTACTTC

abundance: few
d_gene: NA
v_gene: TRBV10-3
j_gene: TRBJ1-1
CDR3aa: CAISETGFAAEAFF
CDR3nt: TGTGCCATCAGTGAGACAGGGTTTGCAGCTGAAGCTTTCTTT